These T cell receptor beta chains were read from a single sample in a study of cytomegalovirus exposure and HLA in healthy donors. Repertoires were generated with immunoSEQ multiplex PCR, while TCRdb's copy carries only in-frame clones and drops some. The sample has about 140,000 clones; about 80% are singletons. The sequenced sample was PBMCs. All receptors come from a middle-aged woman in good health and CMV-seronegative. Each CDR3 is given without its conserved first and last residue. Each record gives: CDR3 protein, V gene, clone size, J gene. Clone size is shown for a subset of rows, as once, few, many or a class of expanded clone.

CDR3: ASSFQNQPQH; V: TRBV27; size: -; J: TRBJ1-5
CDR3: ASSVGRAGGYEQY; V: TRBV9; size: once; J: TRBJ2-7
CDR3: ASTLIYNERF; V: TRBV7-9; size: -; J: TRBJ2-1
CDR3: ASSFSGSERY; V: TRBV11-2; size: -; J: TRBJ2-7
CDR3: ASSPRRYEQY; V: TRBV6-6; size: -; J: TRBJ2-7
CDR3: ASSQLGQRNTGELF; V: TRBV4-1; size: -; J: TRBJ2-2
CDR3: ASTNPGSLEQF; V: TRBV5-4; size: -; J: TRBJ2-1
CDR3: ASSQLTSGRSGNEQF; V: TRBV4-2; size: -; J: TRBJ2-1
CDR3: ASSTLGQGNQPQH; V: TRBV6-1; size: -; J: TRBJ1-5
CDR3: ATSRAGHNTQETQY; V: TRBV15; size: -; J: TRBJ2-5
CDR3: ASSQVGTSGRSAGANVLT; V: TRBV4-3; size: few; J: TRBJ2-6
CDR3: ASRTDIVSGNTIY; V: TRBV6-5; size: once; J: TRBJ1-3
CDR3: ASSLEQGAKGNQPQH; V: TRBV7-9; size: -; J: TRBJ1-5
CDR3: ASSPGQGWNIQY; V: TRBV6-5; size: -; J: TRBJ2-4
CDR3: ASSLAGLAYEQY; V: TRBV11-2; size: -; J: TRBJ2-7
CDR3: ASSATTELYEQY; V: TRBV9; size: -; J: TRBJ2-7
CDR3: ATRDQREYNEQF; V: TRBV15; size: -; J: TRBJ2-1
CDR3: ASSPLAPYEQY; V: TRBV7-2; size: -; J: TRBJ2-7
CDR3: ASSLGGAVDTEAF; V: TRBV5-1; size: -; J: TRBJ1-1
CDR3: ASNLGLSITDTQY; V: TRBV9; size: once; J: TRBJ2-3
CDR3: ASSGDNYEQY; V: TRBV6-5; size: -; J: TRBJ2-7
CDR3: ASSAGTLVREQF; V: TRBV27; size: -; J: TRBJ2-1
CDR3: ASSPRGEDPLLPQF; V: TRBV4-1; size: -; J: TRBJ2-1
CDR3: ASSPGTAGNTIY; V: TRBV18; size: -; J: TRBJ1-3
CDR3: ASSQEGGGGNYGYT; V: TRBV4-2; size: -; J: TRBJ1-2
CDR3: ASSRTDSGNTIY; V: TRBV6-1; size: -; J: TRBJ1-3
CDR3: ASRTRLETQY; V: TRBV6-5; size: -; J: TRBJ2-3
CDR3: ASSFQLYTGELF; V: TRBV27; size: once; J: TRBJ2-2
CDR3: ASTGGYNEQF; V: TRBV2; size: -; J: TRBJ2-1
CDR3: ASSLDEGPEAF; V: TRBV7-2; size: -; J: TRBJ1-1
CDR3: ASSKRGAGFAYNEQF; V: TRBV21-1; size: once; J: TRBJ2-1
CDR3: ASSQDRSGYT; V: TRBV14; size: -; J: TRBJ1-2
CDR3: ASSLLGGNQPQH; V: TRBV28; size: -; J: TRBJ1-5
CDR3: ASSFSTGIPYEQY; V: TRBV28; size: -; J: -
CDR3: ASSHTPYEQY; V: TRBV7-2; size: -; J: TRBJ2-7
CDR3: ASYASKTGLGIYNQPQH; V: TRBV5-8; size: -; J: TRBJ1-5
CDR3: ASSLRQGGGYT; V: TRBV7-2; size: -; J: TRBJ1-2
CDR3: ASSPTGDRGRSGYT; V: TRBV5-1; size: -; J: TRBJ1-2
CDR3: ASRDWTGQETQY; V: TRBV6-5; size: -; J: TRBJ2-5
CDR3: ASRPRQVGNTEAF; V: TRBV6-5; size: -; J: TRBJ1-1
CDR3: ASSYSRLAYTDTQY; V: TRBV6-5; size: few; J: TRBJ2-3
CDR3: ASTPGLHTDTQY; V: TRBV27; size: few; J: TRBJ2-3
CDR3: ASSGIAGNNEQF; V: TRBV7-8; size: once; J: TRBJ2-1
CDR3: ASVGLAGSYEQY; V: TRBV6-5; size: -; J: TRBJ2-7
CDR3: ASSRQGPNEKLF; V: TRBV5-1; size: -; J: TRBJ1-4
CDR3: ASSDLAGGYNEQF; V: TRBV6-1; size: -; J: TRBJ2-1
CDR3: ASSLYPTGGSYEQY; V: TRBV27; size: -; J: TRBJ2-7
CDR3: ASSKDRRYEQY; V: TRBV18; size: -; J: TRBJ2-7
CDR3: ASSSLTGISYNEQF; V: TRBV14; size: -; J: TRBJ2-1
CDR3: ASSIGTSSGELF; V: TRBV19; size: -; J: TRBJ2-2